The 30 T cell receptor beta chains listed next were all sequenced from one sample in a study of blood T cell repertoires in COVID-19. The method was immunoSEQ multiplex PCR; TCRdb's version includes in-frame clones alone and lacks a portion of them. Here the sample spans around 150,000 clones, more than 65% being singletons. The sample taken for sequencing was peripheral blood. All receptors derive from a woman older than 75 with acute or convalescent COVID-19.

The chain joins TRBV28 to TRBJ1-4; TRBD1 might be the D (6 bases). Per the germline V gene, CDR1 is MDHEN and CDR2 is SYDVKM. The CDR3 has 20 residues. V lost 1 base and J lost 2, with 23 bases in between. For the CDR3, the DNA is TGTGCCAGCAGTTTATTGCCCGTCACAGGGTTCATTCTCACTAATGAAAAACTGTTTTTT. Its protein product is CASSLLPVTGFILTNEKLFF.

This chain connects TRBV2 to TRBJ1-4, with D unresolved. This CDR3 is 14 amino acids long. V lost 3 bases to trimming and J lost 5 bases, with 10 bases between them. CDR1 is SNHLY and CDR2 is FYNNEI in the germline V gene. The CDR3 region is CASSEGGFNEKLFF. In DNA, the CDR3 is TGTGCCAGCAGTGAGGGAGGATTCAATGAAAAACTGTTTTTT.

CDR3 nucleotide sequence: TGTGCCAGCAGCCAAGCAGGGGGCGCTAACTATGGCTACACCTTC. It specifies CASSQAGGANYGYTF. The rearrangement links TRBV3-1 (or the pseudogene TRBV3-2) to TRBJ1-2; 8 bases line up with TRBD1. Germline-derived CDR1 and CDR2 are LGHDT and YNNKEL (reference sequence). V lost 1 base to trimming and J lost 0 bases; unmatched junction nucleotides: 1. This CDR3 spans 15 amino acids.

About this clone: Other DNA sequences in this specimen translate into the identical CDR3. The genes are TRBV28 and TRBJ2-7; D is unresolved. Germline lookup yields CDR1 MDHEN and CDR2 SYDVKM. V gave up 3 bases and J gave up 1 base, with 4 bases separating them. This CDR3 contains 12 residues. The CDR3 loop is CASSFSSYEQYF. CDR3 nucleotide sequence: TGTGCCAGCAGTTTCTCGTCCTACGAGCAGTACTTC.

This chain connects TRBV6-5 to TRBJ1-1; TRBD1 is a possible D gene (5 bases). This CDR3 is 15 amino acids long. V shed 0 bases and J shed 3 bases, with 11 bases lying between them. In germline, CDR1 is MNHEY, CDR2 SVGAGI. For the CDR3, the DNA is TGTGCCAGCAGTTACTCTTACGACAGTGACACTGAAGCTTTCTTT. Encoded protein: CASSYSYDSDTEAFF.

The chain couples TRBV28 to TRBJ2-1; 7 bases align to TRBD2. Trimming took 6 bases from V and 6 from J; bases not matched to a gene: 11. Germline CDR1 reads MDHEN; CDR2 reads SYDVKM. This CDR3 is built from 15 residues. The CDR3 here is CASRPSSGSLNEQFF. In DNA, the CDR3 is TGTGCCAGCAGACCGTCTAGCGGATCTCTCAATGAGCAGTTCTTC.

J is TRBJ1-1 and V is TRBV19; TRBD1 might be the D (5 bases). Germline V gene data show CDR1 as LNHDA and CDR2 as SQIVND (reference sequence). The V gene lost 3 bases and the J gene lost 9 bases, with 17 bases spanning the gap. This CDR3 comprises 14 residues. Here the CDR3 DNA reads TGTGCCAGTAGTATGTCAGGGTCGAGGAAACAAGCTTTCTTT. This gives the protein CASSMSGSRKQAFF.

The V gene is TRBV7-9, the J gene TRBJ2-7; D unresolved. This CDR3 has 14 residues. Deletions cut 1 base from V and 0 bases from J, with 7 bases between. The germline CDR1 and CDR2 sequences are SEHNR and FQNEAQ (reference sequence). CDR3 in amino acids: CASSLEYSSYEQYF. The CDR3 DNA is TGTGCCAGCAGCTTAGAGTACAGCTCCTACGAGCAGTACTTC.

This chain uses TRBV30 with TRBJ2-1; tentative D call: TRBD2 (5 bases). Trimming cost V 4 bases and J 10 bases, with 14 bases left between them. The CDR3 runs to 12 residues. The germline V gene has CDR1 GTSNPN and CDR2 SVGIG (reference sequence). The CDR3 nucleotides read TGTGCCTGGACCCACGCCTCGGGGGAGCAGTTCTTC. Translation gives CAWTHASGEQFF.

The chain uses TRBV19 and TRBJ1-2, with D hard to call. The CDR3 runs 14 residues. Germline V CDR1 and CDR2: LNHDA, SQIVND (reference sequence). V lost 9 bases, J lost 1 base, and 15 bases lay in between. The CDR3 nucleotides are TGTGCCAGCCTCGGTTGGGGAGGTAACTATGGCTACACCTTC. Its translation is CASLGWGGNYGYTF.

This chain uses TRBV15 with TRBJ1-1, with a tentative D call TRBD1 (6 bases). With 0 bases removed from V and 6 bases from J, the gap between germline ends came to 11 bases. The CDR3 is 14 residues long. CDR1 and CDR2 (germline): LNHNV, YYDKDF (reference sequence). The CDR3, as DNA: TGTGCCACCAGCAGAGACAGGGGCAGGGCTGAAGCTTTCTTT. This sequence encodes CATSRDRGRAEAFF.

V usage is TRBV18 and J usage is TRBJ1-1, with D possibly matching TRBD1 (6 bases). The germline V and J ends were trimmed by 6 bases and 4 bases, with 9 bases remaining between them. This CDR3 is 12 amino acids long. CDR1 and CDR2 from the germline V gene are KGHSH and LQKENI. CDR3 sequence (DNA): TGTGCCAGCTCGGGAGGGGGCACTGAAGCTTTCTTT. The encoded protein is CASSGGGTEAFF.

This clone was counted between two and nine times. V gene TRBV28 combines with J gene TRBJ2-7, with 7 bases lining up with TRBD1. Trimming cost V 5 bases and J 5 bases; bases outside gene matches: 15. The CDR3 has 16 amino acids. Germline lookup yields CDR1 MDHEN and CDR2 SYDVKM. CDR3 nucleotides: TGTGCCAGCAGTACAACTTCGGCCAGGGGGTCCAACGAGCAGTACTTC. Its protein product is CASSTTSARGSNEQYF.

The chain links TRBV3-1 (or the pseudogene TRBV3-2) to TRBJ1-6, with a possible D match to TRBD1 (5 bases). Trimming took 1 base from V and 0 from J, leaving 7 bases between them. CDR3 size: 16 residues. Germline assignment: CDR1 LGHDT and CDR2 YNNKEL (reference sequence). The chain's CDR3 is CASSQGQSSYNSPLHF. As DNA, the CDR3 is TGTGCCAGCAGCCAAGGACAGAGCTCCTATAATTCACCCCTCCACTTT.

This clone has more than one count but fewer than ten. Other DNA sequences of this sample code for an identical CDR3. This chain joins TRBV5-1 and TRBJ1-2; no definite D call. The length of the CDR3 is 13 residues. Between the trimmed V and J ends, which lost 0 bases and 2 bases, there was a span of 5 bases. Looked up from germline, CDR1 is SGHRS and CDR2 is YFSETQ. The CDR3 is CASSLGENYGYTF. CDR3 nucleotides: TGCGCCAGCAGCTTGGGGGAGAACTATGGCTACACCTTC. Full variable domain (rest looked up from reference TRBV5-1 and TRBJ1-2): KAGVTQTPRYLIKTRGQQVTLSCSPISGHRSVSWYQQTPGQGLQFLFEYFSETQRNKGNFPGRFSGRQFSNSRSEMNVSTLELGDSALYLCASSLGENYGYTFGSGTRLTVV.

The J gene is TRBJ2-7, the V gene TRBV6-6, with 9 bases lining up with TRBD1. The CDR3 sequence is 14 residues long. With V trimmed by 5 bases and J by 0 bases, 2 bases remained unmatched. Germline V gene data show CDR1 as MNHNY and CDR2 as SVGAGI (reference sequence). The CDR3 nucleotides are TGTGCCAGCAGTGCGGACAGGGGCTCCTACGAGCAGTACTTC. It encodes CASSADRGSYEQYF.

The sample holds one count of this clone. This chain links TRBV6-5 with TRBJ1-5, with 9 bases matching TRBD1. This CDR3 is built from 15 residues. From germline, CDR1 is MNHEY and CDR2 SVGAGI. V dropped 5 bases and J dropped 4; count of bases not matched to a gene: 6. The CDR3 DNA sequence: TGTGCCAGCAGTCCGGGACAGGGTAAGAATCAGCCCCAGCATTTT. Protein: CASSPGQGKNQPQHF.

For the CDR3, the DNA is TGTGCCAGCAGCTTAAGTGGTCAGAAGAACACTGAAGCTTTCTTT. Translated, it gives CASSLSGQKNTEAFF. The chain uses TRBV7-9 and TRBJ1-1; D is undetermined. V gave up 2 bases and J gave up 1 base, with 11 bases separating them. Germline V gene sequence: CDR1 SEHNR, CDR2 FQNEAQ (reference sequence). There are 15 residues in the CDR3.

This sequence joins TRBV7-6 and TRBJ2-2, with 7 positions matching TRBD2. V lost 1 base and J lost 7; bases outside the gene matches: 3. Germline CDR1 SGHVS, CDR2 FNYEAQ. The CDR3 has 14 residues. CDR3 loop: CASSLEGTIGELFF. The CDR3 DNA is TGTGCCAGCAGCTTAGAGGGGACTATCGGGGAGCTGTTTTTT.

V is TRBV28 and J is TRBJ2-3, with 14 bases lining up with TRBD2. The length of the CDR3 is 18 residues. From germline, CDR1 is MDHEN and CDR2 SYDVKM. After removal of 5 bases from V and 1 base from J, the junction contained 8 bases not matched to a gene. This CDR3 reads CASSPGLAGVRGTDTQYF. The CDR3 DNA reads TGTGCCAGCAGTCCGGGACTAGCGGGAGTTCGGGGCACAGATACGCAGTATTTT.

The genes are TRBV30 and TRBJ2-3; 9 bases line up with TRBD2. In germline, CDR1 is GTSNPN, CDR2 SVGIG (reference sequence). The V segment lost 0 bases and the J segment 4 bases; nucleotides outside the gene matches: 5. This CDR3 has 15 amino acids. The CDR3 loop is CAWSVGGGAADTQYF. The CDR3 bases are TGTGCCTGGAGTGTAGGCGGGGGGGCCGCAGATACGCAGTATTTT.

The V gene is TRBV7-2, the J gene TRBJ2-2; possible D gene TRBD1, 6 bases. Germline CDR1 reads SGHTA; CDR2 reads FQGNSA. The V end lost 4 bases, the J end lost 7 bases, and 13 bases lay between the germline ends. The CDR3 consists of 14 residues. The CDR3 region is CASSSQGWSGELFF. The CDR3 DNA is TGTGCCAGCAGCTCGCAGGGGTGGAGCGGGGAGCTGTTTTTT.

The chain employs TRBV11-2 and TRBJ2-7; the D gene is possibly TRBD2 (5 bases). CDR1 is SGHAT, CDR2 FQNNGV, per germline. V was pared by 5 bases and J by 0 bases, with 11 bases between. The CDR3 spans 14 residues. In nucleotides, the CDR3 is TGTGCCAGCAGCGCTGCGGACTTCTCCTACGAGCAGTACTTC. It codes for CASSAADFSYEQYF.

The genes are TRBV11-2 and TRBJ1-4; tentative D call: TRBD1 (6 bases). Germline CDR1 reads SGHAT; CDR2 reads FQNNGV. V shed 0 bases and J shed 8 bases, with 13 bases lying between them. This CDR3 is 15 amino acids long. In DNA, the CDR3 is TGTGCCAGCAGCTTAGAAAACAGGGATGGGGAAAAACTGTTTTTT. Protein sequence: CASSLENRDGEKLFF.

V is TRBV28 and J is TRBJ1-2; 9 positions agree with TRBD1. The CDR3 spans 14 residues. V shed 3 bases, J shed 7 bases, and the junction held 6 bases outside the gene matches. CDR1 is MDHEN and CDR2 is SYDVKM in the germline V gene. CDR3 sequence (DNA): TGTGCCAGCAGTTTGAAACAGGGGGCGCGTGGCTACACCTTC. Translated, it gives CASSLKQGARGYTF.

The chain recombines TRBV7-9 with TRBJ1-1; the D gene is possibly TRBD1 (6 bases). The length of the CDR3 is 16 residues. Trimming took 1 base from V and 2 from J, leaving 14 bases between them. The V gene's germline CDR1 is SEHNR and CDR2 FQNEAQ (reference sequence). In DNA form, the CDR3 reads TGTGCCAGCAGCTTAGGGGGATACAGGGTAAACACTGAAGCTTTCTTT. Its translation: CASSLGGYRVNTEAFF.

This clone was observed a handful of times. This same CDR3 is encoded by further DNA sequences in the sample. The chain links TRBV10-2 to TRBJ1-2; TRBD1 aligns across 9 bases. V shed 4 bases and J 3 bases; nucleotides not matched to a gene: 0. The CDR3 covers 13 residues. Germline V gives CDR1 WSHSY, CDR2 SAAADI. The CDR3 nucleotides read TGCGCCAGCAGTGGGACAGGGGACTATGGCTACACCTTC. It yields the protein CASSGTGDYGYTF.

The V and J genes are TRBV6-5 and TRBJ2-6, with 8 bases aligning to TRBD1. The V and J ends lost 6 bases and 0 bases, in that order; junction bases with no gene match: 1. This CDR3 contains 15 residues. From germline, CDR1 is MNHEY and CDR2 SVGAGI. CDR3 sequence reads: CASSTGGSGANVLTF. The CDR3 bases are TGTGCCAGCAGCACAGGGGGCTCTGGGGCCAACGTCCTGACTTTC.

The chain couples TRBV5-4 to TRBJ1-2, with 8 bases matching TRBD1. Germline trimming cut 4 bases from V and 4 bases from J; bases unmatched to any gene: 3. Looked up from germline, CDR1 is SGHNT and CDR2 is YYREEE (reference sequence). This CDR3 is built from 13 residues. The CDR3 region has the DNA TGTGCCAGCAGCATAGGGACAGGCTATGGCTACACCTTC. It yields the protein CASSIGTGYGYTF.

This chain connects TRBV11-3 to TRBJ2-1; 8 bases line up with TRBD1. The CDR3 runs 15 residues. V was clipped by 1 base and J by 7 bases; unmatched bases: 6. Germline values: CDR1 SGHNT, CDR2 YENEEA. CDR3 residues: CASSLGRGLRNEQFF. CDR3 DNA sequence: TGTGCCAGCAGCTTAGGCAGGGGGCTGCGGAATGAGCAGTTCTTC.